The 7 T cell receptor beta chains below come from one sample, sequenced in a study of blood T cell repertoires in COVID-19. TCRdb's copy holds only in-frame clones and misses some; the assay was immunoSEQ multiplex PCR. The table lists 200,000 or so clones, almost 80% of them singletons. The sample taken for sequencing was peripheral blood. These TCRs come from a man between 60 and 70 years old with active or convalescent COVID-19.

Written as DNA, the CDR3 is TGTGCCACGACTAGCGGGAGACTGCAGTACTTC. It encodes CATTSGRLQYF. V is TRBV28 and J is TRBJ2-7; 12 bases match TRBD2. Germline V gene lookup returns CDR1 MDHEN and CDR2 SYDVKM. V shed 10 bases, J shed 9 bases, and the junction held 4 bases outside the gene matches. The CDR3 covers 11 residues.

A few counts support this clone. V and J are TRBV10-3 and TRBJ1-1; the D is unclear. Deletions cut 7 bases from V and 2 bases from J, with 14 bases between. The V gene's germline CDR1 is ENHRY and CDR2 SYGVKD. The CDR3 is 14 amino acids. The CDR3 DNA sequence: TGTGCCATCACAGGCGGAGGATCTAACACTGAAGCTTTCTTT. This sequence encodes CAITGGGSNTEAFF.

The chain is built from TRBV5-4 and TRBJ2-5; 8 bases align to TRBD2. Looked up from germline, CDR1 is SGHNT and CDR2 is YYREEE (reference sequence). Trimming took 1 base from V and 9 from J; bases not matched to a gene: 8. The CDR3 consists of 14 residues. This chain's CDR3 is CASSLRAGERAQYF. In DNA form, the CDR3 reads TGTGCCAGCAGCTTGAGAGCGGGAGAAAGGGCCCAGTACTTC.

This clone was observed at least ten times. The V and J genes are TRBV14 and TRBJ2-7; 8 bases line up with TRBD1. The CDR3 has 12 residues. J lost 6 bases, V lost 6 bases, and 4 bases had no gene match. Germline-derived CDR1 and CDR2 are SGHDN and FVKESK. CDR3 sequence: CASSPTGGEQYF. In DNA form, the CDR3 reads TGTGCCAGCAGTCCAACAGGGGGCGAGCAGTACTTC.

The V and J genes are TRBV9 and TRBJ1-6; 7 bases line up with TRBD1. After removal of 2 bases from V and 9 bases from J, the junction contained 5 bases not matched to a gene. The CDR3 loop spans 14 amino acids. Germline V gene data show CDR1 as SGDLS and CDR2 as YYNGEE. CDR3 nucleotide sequence: TGTGCCAGCAGCGTGCGGACAGGCGGTTCACCCCTCCACTTT. It encodes CASSVRTGGSPLHF.

V gene TRBV4-3 combines with J gene TRBJ2-1; 8 bases are shared with TRBD2. The trim removed 0 bases at V and 3 bases at J, leaving 7 bases unmatched. The germline gives CDR1 LGHNA, CDR2 YSLEER. This CDR3 contains 17 residues. The CDR3, as DNA: TGCGCCAGCAGCCAAGATCGAGCGGGAGATTTCTACAATGAGCAGTTCTTC. Its translation: CASSQDRAGDFYNEQFF.

J is TRBJ2-7 and V is TRBV7-2; the match to TRBD1 covers 9 bases. Germline loops: CDR1 SGHTA, CDR2 FQGNSA. There are 13 residues in the CDR3. J lost 7 bases, V lost 5 bases, and 6 bases had no gene match. CDR3: CASSPGQGREQYF. The CDR3 DNA follows: TGTGCCAGCAGCCCGGGACAGGGAAGGGAGCAGTACTTC.